This T cell receptor beta chain was observed in a study of radiotherapy plus CTLA-4 blockade in lung cancer. The CDR3 spans 17 residues. V trimming: 0 bases; J trimming: 0 bases; junction bases outside the gene matches: 2. Germline lookup yields CDR1 KGHSH and CDR2 LQKENI. Clones were read by immunoSEQ multiplex PCR, and TCRdb kept only the in-frame ones, dropping some. The profile shows tens of thousands of clones, 83% of them singletons. The receptor was isolated from a human donor with non-small cell lung cancer who had stable disease on radiotherapy plus ipilimumab. This specimen was peripheral blood, taken from a patient treated with radiotherapy plus ipilimumab. The V gene is TRBV18, the J gene TRBJ2-6; 7 bases line up with TRBD1. In DNA, the CDR3 is TGTGCCAGCTCACCACCGGACAGGACCTCTGGGGCCAACGTCCTGACTTTC. It translates to CASSPPDRTSGANVLTF.